These T cell receptor beta chains were read from a single sample in a study of blood T cell repertoires in COVID-19. TCRdb keeps only in-frame clones here, not all; method: immunoSEQ multiplex PCR. In the table there are roughly 78,000 clones, about nine tenths of which are singletons. The sequencing input was peripheral blood. The receptors derive from an older woman with acute or convalescent COVID-19. CDR3s include the opening cysteine and the closing phenylalanine or tryptophan. The D gene is left open where the match is weak. Some rows mark clone size as missing; the rest say once, few, many or name a class of expanded clone.

J gene: TRBJ2-1; clone size: .; CDR3 length: 16; V gene: TRBV7-2; D gene: TRBD1; CDR3 protein: CASSLEGQTTRNEQFF; CDR3 DNA: TGTGCCAGCAGCTTAGAGGGACAGACTACTCGGAATGAGCAGTTCTTC
J gene: TRBJ2-2; clone size: .; CDR3 length: 14; V gene: TRBV19; D gene: TRBD2; CDR3 protein: CASTRLAGTGELFF; CDR3 DNA: TGTGCCAGTACAAGGCTAGCGGGGACCGGGGAGCTGTTTTTT
J gene: TRBJ2-7; clone size: .; CDR3 length: 14; V gene: TRBV19; D gene: .; CDR3 protein: CASSIGGREYEQYF; CDR3 DNA: TGTGCCAGTAGTATAGGGGGCAGGGAATACGAGCAGTACTTC
J gene: TRBJ1-4; clone size: few; CDR3 length: 13; V gene: TRBV5-6; D gene: TRBD1; CDR3 protein: CASRGQGNEKLFF; CDR3 DNA: TGTGCCAGCAGGGGACAGGGTAATGAAAAACTGTTTTTT
J gene: TRBJ2-5; clone size: once; CDR3 length: 16; V gene: TRBV7-9; D gene: .; CDR3 protein: CASSLAPRGPQETQYF; CDR3 DNA: TGTGCCAGCAGCTTAGCCCCTCGCGGCCCCCAAGAGACCCAGTACTTC
J gene: TRBJ1-1; clone size: .; CDR3 length: 14; V gene: TRBV9; D gene: .; CDR3 protein: CASSVSPGSTGAFF; CDR3 DNA: TGTGCCAGCAGCGTATCCCCGGGGTCCACGGGAGCTTTCTTT
J gene: TRBJ2-7; clone size: .; CDR3 length: 15; V gene: TRBV7-2; D gene: .; CDR3 protein: CASSSETGPSYEQYF; CDR3 DNA: TGTGCCAGCAGCTCGGAAACGGGTCCCTCCTACGAGCAGTACTTC
J gene: TRBJ2-7; clone size: .; CDR3 length: 15; V gene: TRBV6-1; D gene: .; CDR3 protein: CASSEDREGVYEQYF; CDR3 DNA: TGTGCCAGCAGTGAAGACAGGGAAGGCGTTTACGAGCAGTACTTC
J gene: TRBJ1-2; clone size: once; CDR3 length: 13; V gene: TRBV27; D gene: .; CDR3 protein: CASRTGGYYGYTF; CDR3 DNA: TGTGCCAGCAGAACCGGAGGGTACTATGGCTACACCTTC
J gene: TRBJ2-1; clone size: .; CDR3 length: 15; V gene: TRBV24-1; D gene: TRBD2; CDR3 protein: CATSQPGTSGHEQFF; CDR3 DNA: TGTGCCACCAGTCAACCCGGGACTAGCGGTCATGAGCAGTTCTTC
J gene: TRBJ1-6; clone size: .; CDR3 length: 13; V gene: TRBV18; D gene: .; CDR3 protein: CASSSGGHSPLHF; CDR3 DNA: TGTGCCAGCTCATCCGGGGGTCATTCACCCCTCCACTTT
J gene: TRBJ2-1; clone size: once; CDR3 length: 15; V gene: TRBV24-1; D gene: TRBD2; CDR3 protein: CATSERGGSRGEQFF; CDR3 DNA: TGTGCCACCAGTGAAAGGGGCGGGAGCCGGGGTGAGCAGTTCTTC
J gene: TRBJ2-5; clone size: .; CDR3 length: 20; V gene: TRBV7-7; D gene: TRBD2; CDR3 protein: CASSSRALGTSGSWQETQYF; CDR3 DNA: TGTGCCAGCAGCTCCCGGGCACTGGGGACTAGCGGGAGTTGGCAAGAGACCCAGTACTTC
J gene: TRBJ1-4; clone size: .; CDR3 length: 15; V gene: TRBV4-3; D gene: .; CDR3 protein: CASSRQSPTNEKLFF; CDR3 DNA: TGCGCCAGCAGCCGACAGAGCCCAACTAATGAAAAACTGTTTTTT
J gene: TRBJ1-5; clone size: .; CDR3 length: 16; V gene: TRBV4-1; D gene: .; CDR3 protein: CASSQDPFQGYQPQHF; CDR3 DNA: TGCGCCAGCAGCCAAGATCCTTTCCAGGGTTATCAGCCCCAGCATTTT
J gene: TRBJ1-1; clone size: .; CDR3 length: 15; V gene: TRBV18; D gene: .; CDR3 protein: CASSTDVQGNTEAFF; CDR3 DNA: TGTGCCAGCTCAACGGACGTACAGGGCAACACTGAAGCTTTCTTT
J gene: TRBJ1-2; clone size: .; CDR3 length: 13; V gene: TRBV4-2; D gene: TRBD1; CDR3 protein: CASSQRDSYGYTF; CDR3 DNA: TGTGCCAGCAGCCAACGGGACAGTTATGGCTACACCTTC
J gene: TRBJ1-2; clone size: .; CDR3 length: 15; V gene: TRBV2; D gene: .; CDR3 protein: CASSENPGGEDGYTF; CDR3 DNA: TGTGCCAGCAGTGAGAATCCTGGGGGCGAGGATGGCTACACCTTC
J gene: TRBJ1-2; clone size: few; CDR3 length: 13; V gene: TRBV7-2; D gene: .; CDR3 protein: CASSLGQQYGYTF; CDR3 DNA: TGTGCCAGCAGCTTAGGACAGCAATATGGCTACACCTTC
J gene: TRBJ2-6; clone size: .; CDR3 length: 16; V gene: TRBV4-1; D gene: .; CDR3 protein: CASSPLFTAGANVLTF; CDR3 DNA: TGCGCCAGCAGCCCCCTGTTTACGGCTGGGGCCAACGTCCTGACTTTC
J gene: TRBJ2-7; clone size: .; CDR3 length: 15; V gene: TRBV18; D gene: TRBD1; CDR3 protein: CASSITGTGKYEQYF; CDR3 DNA: TGTGCCAGCTCAATCACCGGGACAGGGAAATACGAGCAGTACTTC
J gene: TRBJ1-5; clone size: .; CDR3 length: 15; V gene: TRBV6-2/TRBV6-3; D gene: TRBD1; CDR3 protein: CASSQDRFWGQPQHF; CDR3 DNA: TGTGCCAGCAGCCAGGACAGGTTCTGGGGTCAGCCCCAGCATTTT
J gene: TRBJ1-6; clone size: .; CDR3 length: 17; V gene: TRBV9; D gene: .; CDR3 protein: CASSGRQESSYNSPLHF; CDR3 DNA: TGTGCCAGCAGCGGGAGACAGGAGAGCTCCTATAATTCACCCCTCCACTTT
J gene: TRBJ2-7; clone size: .; CDR3 length: 13; V gene: TRBV7-9; D gene: TRBD1; CDR3 protein: CASSRTGGYEQYF; CDR3 DNA: TGTGCCAGCAGCCGGACAGGGGGGTACGAGCAGTACTTC
J gene: TRBJ2-3; clone size: .; CDR3 length: 15; V gene: TRBV28; D gene: .; CDR3 protein: CASSAFWENTDTQYF; CDR3 DNA: TGTGCCAGCAGTGCCTTTTGGGAGAATACAGATACGCAGTATTTT
J gene: TRBJ2-1; clone size: .; CDR3 length: 16; V gene: TRBV18; D gene: TRBD2; CDR3 protein: CASSPPLAGEYNEQFF; CDR3 DNA: TGTGCCAGCTCACCACCGCTAGCGGGAGAATACAATGAGCAGTTCTTC
J gene: TRBJ2-7; clone size: .; CDR3 length: 13; V gene: TRBV29-1; D gene: TRBD2; CDR3 protein: CSVEIAGAYEQYF; CDR3 DNA: TGCAGCGTTGAGATAGCGGGAGCTTACGAGCAGTACTTC
J gene: TRBJ1-4; clone size: .; CDR3 length: 15; V gene: TRBV14; D gene: .; CDR3 protein: CASSRRRGLNEKLFF; CDR3 DNA: TGTGCCAGCAGCCGAAGGCGGGGTTTAAATGAAAAACTGTTTTTT
J gene: TRBJ2-1; clone size: .; CDR3 length: 16; V gene: TRBV4-1; D gene: TRBD2; CDR3 protein: CASSQPLAGGQNEQFF; CDR3 DNA: TGCGCCAGCAGCCAGCCCCTAGCGGGGGGGCAAAATGAGCAGTTCTTC
J gene: TRBJ2-1; clone size: .; CDR3 length: 16; V gene: TRBV7-3; D gene: TRBD2; CDR3 protein: CASSLKGLAGGNEQFF; CDR3 DNA: TGTGCCAGCAGCTTAAAGGGGCTAGCGGGGGGCAATGAGCAGTTCTTC
J gene: TRBJ1-1; clone size: .; CDR3 length: 13; V gene: TRBV12-3/TRBV12-4; D gene: .; CDR3 protein: CASSTLSNTEAFF; CDR3 DNA: TGTGCCAGCAGTACATTATCGAACACTGAAGCTTTCTTT
J gene: TRBJ2-1; clone size: .; CDR3 length: 14; V gene: TRBV6-5; D gene: TRBD1; CDR3 protein: CASSHGTGFNEQFF; CDR3 DNA: TGTGCCAGCAGTCACGGGACAGGGTTCAATGAGCAGTTCTTC
J gene: TRBJ2-7; clone size: few; CDR3 length: 15; V gene: TRBV4-1; D gene: TRBD2; CDR3 protein: CASSQDWIPGGEQYF; CDR3 DNA: TGCGCCAGCAGCCAAGATTGGATACCGGGGGGAGAGCAGTACTTC
J gene: TRBJ2-3; clone size: .; CDR3 length: 12; V gene: TRBV5-1; D gene: .; CDR3 protein: CASSLGGDTQYF; CDR3 DNA: TGCGCCAGCAGCTTGGGAGGAGATACGCAGTATTTT
J gene: TRBJ1-5; clone size: .; CDR3 length: 19; V gene: TRBV6-2/TRBV6-3; D gene: TRBD1; CDR3 protein: CASSQTGQVIVSGNQPQHF; CDR3 DNA: TGTGCCAGCAGTCAAACGGGACAGGTTATAGTAAGTGGCAATCAGCCCCAGCATTTT
J gene: TRBJ2-1; clone size: .; CDR3 length: 15; V gene: TRBV29-1; D gene: TRBD2; CDR3 protein: CSVVRTSGSHNEQFF; CDR3 DNA: TGCAGCGTTGTTCGGACTAGCGGGTCCCACAATGAGCAGTTCTTC
J gene: TRBJ1-1; clone size: .; CDR3 length: 13; V gene: TRBV12-3/TRBV12-4; D gene: .; CDR3 protein: CASSRTENTEAFF; CDR3 DNA: TGTGCCAGCAGCCGGACAGAAAACACTGAAGCTTTCTTT
J gene: TRBJ2-1; clone size: .; CDR3 length: 12; V gene: TRBV4-3; D gene: .; CDR3 protein: CASSQRDSQQFF; CDR3 DNA: TGCGCCAGCAGCCAAAGGGACTCGCAACAGTTCTTC
J gene: TRBJ2-1; clone size: .; CDR3 length: 12; V gene: TRBV30; D gene: .; CDR3 protein: CAWSRGYNEQFF; CDR3 DNA: TGTGCCTGGAGTAGAGGATACAATGAGCAGTTCTTC
J gene: TRBJ1-4; clone size: .; CDR3 length: 15; V gene: TRBV28; D gene: .; CDR3 protein: CASSARQATNEKLFF; CDR3 DNA: TGTGCCAGCAGTGCGCGACAGGCAACTAATGAAAAACTGTTTTTT
J gene: TRBJ2-2; clone size: .; CDR3 length: 15; V gene: TRBV5-1; D gene: TRBD2; CDR3 protein: CASTYSGRVTGELFF; CDR3 DNA: TGCGCCAGCACCTACAGCGGGAGGGTGACCGGGGAGCTGTTTTTT
J gene: TRBJ1-6; clone size: .; CDR3 length: 16; V gene: TRBV28; D gene: .; CDR3 protein: CASSSTPQSYNSPLHF; CDR3 DNA: TGTGCCAGCAGTTCAACCCCACAGTCCTATAATTCACCCCTCCACTTT
J gene: TRBJ2-1; clone size: .; CDR3 length: 13; V gene: TRBV4-1; D gene: .; CDR3 protein: CASSQRDWKEQFF; CDR3 DNA: TGCGCCAGCAGCCAGCGGGACTGGAAGGAGCAGTTCTTC